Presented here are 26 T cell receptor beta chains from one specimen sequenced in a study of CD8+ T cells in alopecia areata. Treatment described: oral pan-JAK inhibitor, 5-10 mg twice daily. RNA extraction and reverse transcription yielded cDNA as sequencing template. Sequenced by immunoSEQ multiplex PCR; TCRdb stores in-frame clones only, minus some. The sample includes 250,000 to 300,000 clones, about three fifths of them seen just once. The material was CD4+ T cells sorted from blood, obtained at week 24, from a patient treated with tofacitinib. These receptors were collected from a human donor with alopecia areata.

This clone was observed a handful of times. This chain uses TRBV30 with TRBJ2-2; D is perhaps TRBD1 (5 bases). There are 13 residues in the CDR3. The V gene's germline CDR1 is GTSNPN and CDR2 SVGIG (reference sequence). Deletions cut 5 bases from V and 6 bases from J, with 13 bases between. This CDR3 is CAWRRASPGELFF. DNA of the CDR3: TGTGCCTGGCGCAGGGCCAGCCCCGGGGAGCTGTTTTTT.

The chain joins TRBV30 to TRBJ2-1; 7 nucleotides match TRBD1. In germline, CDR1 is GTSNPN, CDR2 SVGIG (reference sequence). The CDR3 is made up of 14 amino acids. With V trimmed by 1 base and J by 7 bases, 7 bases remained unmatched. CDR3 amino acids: CAWSEGRGLNEQFF. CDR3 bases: TGTGCCTGGAGTGAGGGAAGGGGGCTTAATGAGCAGTTCTTC.

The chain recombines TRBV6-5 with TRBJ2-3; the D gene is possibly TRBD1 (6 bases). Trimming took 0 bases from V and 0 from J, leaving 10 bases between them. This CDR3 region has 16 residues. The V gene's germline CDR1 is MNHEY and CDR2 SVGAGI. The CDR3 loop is CASSYSTGQSTDTQYF. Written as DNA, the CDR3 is TGTGCCAGCAGTTACTCGACCGGACAGAGCACAGATACGCAGTATTTT.

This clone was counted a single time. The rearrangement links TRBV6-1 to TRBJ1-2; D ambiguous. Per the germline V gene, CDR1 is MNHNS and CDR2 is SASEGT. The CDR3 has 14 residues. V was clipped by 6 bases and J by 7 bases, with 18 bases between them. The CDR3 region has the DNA TGTGCCAGCAGCCCCGGCGGGGAGGGAGGTGGCTACACCTTC. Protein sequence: CASSPGGEGGGYTF.

The CDR3 reads CASSPGTSGDQYF. CDR3 nucleotides: TGTGCCAGCAGCCCTGGGACTAGCGGGGACCAGTACTTC. This sequence joins TRBV7-2 and TRBJ2-5, with TRBD2 matching over 13 bases. Germline CDR1 SGHTA, CDR2 FQGNSA. The CDR3 extends over 13 amino acids. V gave up 5 bases and J gave up 10 bases; unmatched junction bases: 4. Using reference TRBV7-2 and TRBJ2-5 for the parts outside the CDR3, the full variable domain is GAGVSQSPSNKVTEKGKDVELRCDPISGHTALYWYRQSLGQGLEFLIYFQGNSAPDKSGLPSDRFSAERTGGSVSTLTIQRTQQEDSAVYLCASSPGTSGDQYFGPGTRLLVL.

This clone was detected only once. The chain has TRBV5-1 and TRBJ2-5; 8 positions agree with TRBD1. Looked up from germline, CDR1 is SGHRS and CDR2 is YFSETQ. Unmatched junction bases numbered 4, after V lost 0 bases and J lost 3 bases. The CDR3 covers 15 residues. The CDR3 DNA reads TGCGCCAGCAGCTTGGCCGGGACAGGAGAAGAGACCCAGTACTTC. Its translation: CASSLAGTGEETQYF. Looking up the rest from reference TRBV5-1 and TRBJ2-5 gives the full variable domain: KAGVTQTPRYLIKTRGQQVTLSCSPISGHRSVSWYQQTPGQGLQFLFEYFSETQRNKGNFPGRFSGRQFSNSRSEMNVSTLELGDSALYLCASSLAGTGEETQYFGPGTRLLVL.

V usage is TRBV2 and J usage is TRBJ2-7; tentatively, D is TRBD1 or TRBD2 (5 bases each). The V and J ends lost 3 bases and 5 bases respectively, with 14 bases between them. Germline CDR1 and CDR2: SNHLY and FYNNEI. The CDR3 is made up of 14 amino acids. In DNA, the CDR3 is TGTGCCAGCAGTGAGGGACCCCCAAAGGACGAGCAGTACTTC. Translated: CASSEGPPKDEQYF.

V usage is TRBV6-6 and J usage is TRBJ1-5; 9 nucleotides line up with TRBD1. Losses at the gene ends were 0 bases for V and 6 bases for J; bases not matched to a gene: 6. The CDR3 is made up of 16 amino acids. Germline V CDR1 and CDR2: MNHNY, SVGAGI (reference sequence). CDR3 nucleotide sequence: TGTGCCAGCAGTTACTCGAACAGGGGGCTTGGTCAGCCCCAGCATTTT. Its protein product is CASSYSNRGLGQPQHF.

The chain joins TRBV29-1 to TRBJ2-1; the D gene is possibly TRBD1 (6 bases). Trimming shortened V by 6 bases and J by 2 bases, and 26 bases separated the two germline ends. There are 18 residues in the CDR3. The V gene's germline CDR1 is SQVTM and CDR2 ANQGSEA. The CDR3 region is CSVASSIGGISPYNEQFF. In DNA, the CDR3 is TGCAGCGTAGCTAGTAGCATTGGGGGCATATCCCCCTACAATGAGCAGTTCTTC.

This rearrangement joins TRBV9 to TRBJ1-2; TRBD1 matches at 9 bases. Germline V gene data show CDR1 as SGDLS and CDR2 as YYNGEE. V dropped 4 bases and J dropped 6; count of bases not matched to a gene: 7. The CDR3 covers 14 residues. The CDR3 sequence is CASSPRDRDHGYTF. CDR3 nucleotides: TGTGCCAGCAGCCCGAGGGACAGGGACCATGGCTACACCTTC.

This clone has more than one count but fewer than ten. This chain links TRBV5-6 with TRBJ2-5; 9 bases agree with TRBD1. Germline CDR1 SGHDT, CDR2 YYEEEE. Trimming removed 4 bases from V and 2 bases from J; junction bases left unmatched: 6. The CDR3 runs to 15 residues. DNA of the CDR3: TGTGCCAGCAGCCCCACCGGGACAGGGCAAGAGACCCAGTACTTC. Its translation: CASSPTGTGQETQYF.

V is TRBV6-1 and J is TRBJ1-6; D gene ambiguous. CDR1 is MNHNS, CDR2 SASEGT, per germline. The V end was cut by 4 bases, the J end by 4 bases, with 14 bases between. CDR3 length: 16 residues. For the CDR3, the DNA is TGTGCCAGCAGTGGTGCAGGTCTGGTTTATAATTCACCCCTCCACTTT. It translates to CASSGAGLVYNSPLHF.

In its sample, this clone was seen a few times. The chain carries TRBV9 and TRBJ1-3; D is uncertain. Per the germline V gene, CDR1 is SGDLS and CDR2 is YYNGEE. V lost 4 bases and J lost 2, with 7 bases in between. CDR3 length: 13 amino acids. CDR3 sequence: CASSSNTGNTIYF. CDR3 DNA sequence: TGTGCCAGCAGCTCCAACACTGGAAACACCATATATTTT.

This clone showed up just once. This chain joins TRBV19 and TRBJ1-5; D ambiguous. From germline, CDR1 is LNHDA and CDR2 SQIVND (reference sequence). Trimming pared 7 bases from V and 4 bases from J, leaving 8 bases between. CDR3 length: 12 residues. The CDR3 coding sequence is TGTGCCAGTACGAGGGCGAATCAGCCCCAGCATTTT. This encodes CASTRANQPQHF.

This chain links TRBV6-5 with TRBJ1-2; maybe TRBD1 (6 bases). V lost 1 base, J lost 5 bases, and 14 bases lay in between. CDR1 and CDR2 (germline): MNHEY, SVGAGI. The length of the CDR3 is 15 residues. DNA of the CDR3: TGTGCCAGCAGTTACTTAATGCGGCAGGGGTATGGCTACACCTTC. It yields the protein CASSYLMRQGYGYTF.

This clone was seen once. CDR3 sequence (DNA): TGTGCCTGGAGTGCGGAGGGGGCTGAAGCTTTCTTT. Its translation is CAWSAEGAEAFF. V is TRBV30 and J is TRBJ1-1; possibly TRBD1 for D (6 bases). In germline, CDR1 is GTSNPN, CDR2 SVGIG (reference sequence). The CDR3 totals 12 residues. The germline V and J ends were trimmed by 1 base and 6 bases, with 9 bases remaining between them.

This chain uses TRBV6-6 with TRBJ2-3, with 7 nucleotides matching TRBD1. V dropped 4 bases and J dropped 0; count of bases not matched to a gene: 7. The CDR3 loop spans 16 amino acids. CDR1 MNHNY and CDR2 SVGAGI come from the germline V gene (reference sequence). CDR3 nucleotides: TGTGCCAGCAGTTCGGGGACAGCCGGCAGCACAGATACGCAGTATTTT. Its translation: CASSSGTAGSTDTQYF.

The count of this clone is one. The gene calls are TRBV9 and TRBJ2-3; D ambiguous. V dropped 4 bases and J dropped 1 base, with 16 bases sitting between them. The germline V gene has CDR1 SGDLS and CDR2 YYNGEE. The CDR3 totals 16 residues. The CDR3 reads CASSPGHRGGTDTQYF. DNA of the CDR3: TGTGCCAGCAGCCCGGGCCACCGCGGAGGCACAGATACGCAGTATTTT.

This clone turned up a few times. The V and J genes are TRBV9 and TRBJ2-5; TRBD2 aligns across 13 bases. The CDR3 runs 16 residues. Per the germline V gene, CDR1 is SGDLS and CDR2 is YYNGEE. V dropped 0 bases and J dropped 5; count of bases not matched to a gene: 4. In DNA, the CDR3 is TGTGCCAGCAGCGTAGAGACTAGCGGGGGGATGGAGACCCAGTACTTC. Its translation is CASSVETSGGMETQYF.

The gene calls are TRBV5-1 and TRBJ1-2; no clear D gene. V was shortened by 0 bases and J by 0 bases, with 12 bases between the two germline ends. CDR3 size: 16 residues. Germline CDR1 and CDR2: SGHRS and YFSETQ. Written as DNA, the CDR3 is TGCGCCAGCAGCTTGGCTTCAAACGGAGCTAACTATGGCTACACCTTC. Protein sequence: CASSLASNGANYGYTF.

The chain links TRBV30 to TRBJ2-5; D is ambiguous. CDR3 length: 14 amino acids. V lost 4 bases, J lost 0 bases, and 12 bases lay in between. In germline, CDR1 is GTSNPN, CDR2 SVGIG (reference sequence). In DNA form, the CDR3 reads TGTGCCTGGAACTTTGGTCCTAACCAAGAGACCCAGTACTTC. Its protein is CAWNFGPNQETQYF.

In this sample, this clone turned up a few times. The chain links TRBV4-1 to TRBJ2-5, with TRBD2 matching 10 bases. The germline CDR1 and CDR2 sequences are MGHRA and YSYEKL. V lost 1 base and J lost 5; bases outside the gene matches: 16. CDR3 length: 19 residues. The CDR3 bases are TGCGCCAGCAGCCAAGTTATGTATTGGGCCGGGACTAGCGCCGAGACCCAGTACTTC. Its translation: CASSQVMYWAGTSAETQYF.

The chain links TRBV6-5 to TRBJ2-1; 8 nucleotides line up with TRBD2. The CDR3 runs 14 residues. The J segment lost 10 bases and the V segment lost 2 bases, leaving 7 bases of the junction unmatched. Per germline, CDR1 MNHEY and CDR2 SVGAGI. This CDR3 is CASSYPGLASEQFF. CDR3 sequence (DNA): TGTGCCAGCAGTTACCCCGGACTAGCCAGCGAGCAGTTCTTC.

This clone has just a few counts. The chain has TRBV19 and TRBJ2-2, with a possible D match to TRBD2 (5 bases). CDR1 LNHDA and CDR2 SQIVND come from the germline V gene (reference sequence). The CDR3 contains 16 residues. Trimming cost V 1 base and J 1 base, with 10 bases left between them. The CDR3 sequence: CASSIGGIMNTGELFF. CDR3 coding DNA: TGTGCCAGTAGTATAGGAGGGATTATGAACACCGGGGAGCTGTTTTTT.

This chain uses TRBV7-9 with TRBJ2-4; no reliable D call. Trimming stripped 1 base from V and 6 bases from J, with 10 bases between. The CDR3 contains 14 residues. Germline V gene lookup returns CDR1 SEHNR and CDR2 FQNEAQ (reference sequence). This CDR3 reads CASSLGRTTNIQYF. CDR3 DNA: TGTGCCAGCAGCTTAGGCCGGACGACAAACATTCAGTACTTC.

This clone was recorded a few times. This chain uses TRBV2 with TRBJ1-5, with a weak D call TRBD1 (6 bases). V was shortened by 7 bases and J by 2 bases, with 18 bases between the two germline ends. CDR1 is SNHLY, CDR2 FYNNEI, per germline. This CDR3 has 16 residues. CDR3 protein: CASTSDEGVGNQPQHF. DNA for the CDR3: TGTGCCAGCACCTCCGATGAGGGGGTGGGCAATCAGCCCCAGCATTTT.